This T cell receptor (beta chain) was documented in a study of cytomegalovirus exposure and HLA in healthy donors. Study outcomes and limitations: Rarity characterized most TCR sequences, yet some public TCRs appeared in many donors.

The CDR3 is 13 residues long. Germline lookup yields CDR1 SQVTM and CDR2 ANQGSEA. The V gene lost 7 bases and the J gene lost 6 bases, with 15 bases spanning the gap. This PCR relied on a set of 60 Vbeta primers and 13 Jbeta primers. Assay used: immunoSEQ multiplex PCR; TCRdb lists only in-frame clones, some missing. The sample carries about 130,000 clones, around 73% recorded once. This clone was found many times. Its antigen is unknown. The clonotype comes from a man in his sixties in good health and CMV-seropositive. Sequenced: PBMCs. V usage is TRBV29-1 and J usage is TRBJ2-2; TRBD2 is a possible D gene (5 bases). The CDR3: CSGRQVGAGELFF. CDR3 nucleotides: TGCAGCGGGCGGCAGGTCGGGGCCGGGGAGCTGTTTTTT.